Listed below are T cell receptor beta chains from one sample, sequenced in a study of blood T cell repertoires in COVID-19. The repertoire was sequenced with immunoSEQ multiplex PCR; TCRdb's copy has only in-frame clones and lacks some. In the table there are around 370,000 clones, around 87% of which are singletons. Sequenced: peripheral blood. These receptors were collected from a man aged 18 to 29 with active or convalescent COVID-19. Each CDR3 is given with its conserved first and last residue. D genes are given only for firm matches. Where a row states a size, it is once, few, many or the class of an expanded clone; other rows omit it.

.	.	TRBV7-6	TRBJ1-6	TGTGCCAGCAGCTTAAGCCAGGGAGGTAATTCACCCCTCCACTTT	CASSLSQGGNSPLHF
.	.	TRBV19	TRBJ1-3	TGTGCCAGTAAGAGACAGCCCTTTGGATCTGGAAACACCATATATTTT	CASKRQPFGSGNTIYF
TRBD2	.	TRBV4-2	TRBJ2-5	TGTGCCAGCAGCCAAGAAGTTGCTAGCGGGGGGGCGGGAGAGACCCAGTACTTC	CASSQEVASGGAGETQYF
TRBD1	.	TRBV29-1	TRBJ2-1	TGCAGCGTGGAACAGGGGAGAAAATTCAATGAGCAGTTCTTC	CSVEQGRKFNEQFF
TRBD1	.	TRBV7-9	TRBJ1-4	TGTGCCAGCAGCTCGGTGGGACAGAATGAAAAACTGTTTTTT	CASSSVGQNEKLFF
TRBD2	.	TRBV11-2	TRBJ2-3	TGTGCCAGCAGCTTCAGGTTGGGACTAGCGGGAGTGGCGGGGCAGTATTTT	CASSFRLGLAGVAGQYF
.	.	TRBV7-3	TRBJ1-1	TGTGCCAGCAGCCAACAGGTGGGCACTGAAGCTTTCTTT	CASSQQVGTEAFF
TRBD1	.	TRBV28	TRBJ2-1	TGTGCCAGCAGTTTAGACAGGGGGCTTGGCAATGAGCAGTTCTTC	CASSLDRGLGNEQFF
.	.	TRBV19	TRBJ1-1	TGTGCCAGTAAGTTGGGGGCCACTGAAGCTTTCTTT	CASKLGATEAFF
.	.	TRBV25-1	TRBJ2-7	TGTGCCAGCAAACATTCGGACAGCCGCTACGAGCAGTACTTC	CASKHSDSRYEQYF
.	.	TRBV27	TRBJ1-2	TGTGCCAGCAGTTTACTTCCCAGTCGCAGTCTCTATGGCTACACCTTC	CASSLLPSRSLYGYTF
.	.	TRBV27	TRBJ1-2	TGTGCCAGCACGTTGACAGTCTATGGCTACACCTTC	CASTLTVYGYTF
TRBD2	.	TRBV19	TRBJ2-2	TGTGCCACCTCTACAGGGACTAGCGGGAACACCGGGGAGCTGTTTTTT	CATSTGTSGNTGELFF
.	.	TRBV9	TRBJ2-1	TGTGCCAGCAGCGTAACAGGGATCGAGCAGTTCTTC	CASSVTGIEQFF
.	.	TRBV28	TRBJ1-1	TGTGCCGGGGGGGGACAGAACACTGAAGCTTTCTTT	CAGGGQNTEAFF
.	.	TRBV7-6	TRBJ2-1	TGTGCCAGCAGCTTAGCGATTCAGCTTGGGAGTGGCAATGAGCAGTTCTTC	CASSLAIQLGSGNEQFF
.	few	TRBV5-1	TRBJ1-3	TGCGCCAGCATGGTTAGCTCTGGAAACACCATATATTTT	CASMVSSGNTIYF
.	.	TRBV28	TRBJ1-4	TGTGCCAGCAGCCGCCGAAGTGGGGGCGATGAAAAACTGTTTTTT	CASSRRSGGDEKLFF
TRBD2	few	TRBV9	TRBJ2-7	TGTGCCAGCAGCCCGGGGGGCTACGAGCAGTACTTC	CASSPGGYEQYF
.	.	TRBV7-3	TRBJ1-4	TGTGCCAGCAGCTCTGGCGCGGGTGAAAAACTGTTTTTT	CASSSGAGEKLFF
.	.	TRBV24-1	TRBJ2-5	TGTGCCACCAGTGATCTAGGGGGGGGCCAAGAGACCCAGTACTTC	CATSDLGGGQETQYF
.	.	TRBV7-2	TRBJ2-1	TGTGCCAGCAGCTTAGATGGCCGGGACATTTACAATGAGCAGTTCTTC	CASSLDGRDIYNEQFF
TRBD2	.	TRBV7-3	TRBJ2-7	TGTGCCAGCAGCAGGAGCGGGAGCGACGAGCAGTACTTC	CASSRSGSDEQYF
.	.	TRBV7-9	TRBJ1-1	TGTGCCAGCAGCTTGTTACGGGGGGAGAACACTGAAGCTTTCTTT	CASSLLRGENTEAFF
.	.	TRBV27	TRBJ2-7	TGTGCCAGCAGTTTTAGGGAGCCCTACGAGCAGTACTTC	CASSFREPYEQYF
.	.	TRBV28	TRBJ2-7	TGTGCCAGCAGTTTCCAGGGAAGGGACGAGCAGTACTTC	CASSFQGRDEQYF
TRBD1	.	TRBV6-2/TRBV6-3	TRBJ2-1	TGTGCCAGCAGTTACTCAAGCAGGGGGCTAAGGAATGAGCAGTTCTTC	CASSYSSRGLRNEQFF
TRBD1	.	TRBV29-1	TRBJ2-3	TGCAGCGTTGAAGTCGGACAGGGCACCCCGGGGTATACGCAGTATTTT	CSVEVGQGTPGYTQYF
.	.	TRBV5-1	TRBJ2-2	TGCGCCAGCAGCTTGTTCATCGAGCGGACGAACACCGGGGAGCTGTTTTTT	CASSLFIERTNTGELFF
.	.	TRBV3-1/TRBV3-2	TRBJ1-1	TGTGCCAGCAGCCAAGATAAAGTCAGAGGAACTGAAGCTTTCTTT	CASSQDKVRGTEAFF
TRBD1	.	TRBV19	TRBJ1-1	TGTGCCAGTAGTACCCCGGGACAGGTCCTAGGGTTGGACACTGAAGCTTTCTTT	CASSTPGQVLGLDTEAFF
.	.	TRBV4-2	TRBJ1-6	TGTGCCAGCAGCCAAGATCGCTTGAGGCAGATTAATTCACCCCTCCACTTT	CASSQDRLRQINSPLHF
TRBD1	.	TRBV28	TRBJ2-7	TGTGCCAGCACCCTGACAGGGACGATGAGTGAGCAGTACTTC	CASTLTGTMSEQYF
TRBD1	once	TRBV5-1	TRBJ2-5	TGCGCCAGCAGCCTGGGACAGGGCGGCGAGACCCAGTACTTC	CASSLGQGGETQYF
TRBD1	.	TRBV27	TRBJ1-2	TGTGCCAGCAGTTGGGGAGGGACAGGGGGGTTCTACACCTTC	CASSWGGTGGFYTF
TRBD2	.	TRBV28	TRBJ2-3	TGTGCCAGCAGTTTAGTTTACAGCGGGGGTAATACAGATACGCAGTATTTT	CASSLVYSGGNTDTQYF
TRBD1	.	TRBV15	TRBJ2-1	TGTGCCACCAGCGGTCCGGGACAGGGGTTTGCGGGTACCTACAATGAGCAGTTCTTC	CATSGPGQGFAGTYNEQFF
.	once	TRBV29-1	TRBJ1-2	TGCAGCGTTGAAGATGACGGGGGCTATGGCTACACCTTC	CSVEDDGGYGYTF
TRBD2	once	TRBV19	TRBJ2-1	TGTGCCAGTACCTCGATGCTAGCGGGAGGCACTGAGCAGTTCTTC	CASTSMLAGGTEQFF
TRBD2	once	TRBV27	TRBJ2-5	TGTGCCAGCAGTTTACGGGGGGGCGGCGAGACCCAGTACTTC	CASSLRGGGETQYF
TRBD2	.	TRBV7-8	TRBJ2-1	TGTGCCAGCAGCTTGGGGGTAACTAGCGGGAAGTACAATGAGCAGTTCTTC	CASSLGVTSGKYNEQFF
.	few	TRBV14	TRBJ2-5	TGTGCCAGCAGCCAAGTACGCGGGGCCAGCCAAGAGACCCAGTACTTC	CASSQVRGASQETQYF
.	.	TRBV18	TRBJ1-1	TGTGCCAGCTCACCAAGGAGGGGATGGGACACTGAAGCTTTCTTT	CASSPRRGWDTEAFF
TRBD2	.	TRBV7-2	TRBJ2-5	TGTGCCAGCGCCCGAGGCGGGGGGGCGGGTGAGACCCAGTACTTC	CASARGGGAGETQYF
TRBD1	.	TRBV5-1	TRBJ1-2	TGCGCCAGCAGCGTTAGGGGGACAGCTATTAACTATGGCTACACCTTC	CASSVRGTAINYGYTF
TRBD2	.	TRBV10-3	TRBJ2-1	TGTGCCATCAGTGGACTAGCGGGAGGAAAAACTTCCTACAATGAGCAGTTCTTC	CAISGLAGGKTSYNEQFF
.	once	TRBV9	TRBJ2-7	TGTGCCAGCAGCGTAGTATATAACTCCTACGAGCAGTACTTC	CASSVVYNSYEQYF
.	.	TRBV14	TRBJ1-2	TGTGCCAGCAGCAAAAATGGAGGCTCTCTAGGCTACACCTTC	CASSKNGGSLGYTF
TRBD2	.	TRBV7-9	TRBJ2-1	TGTGCCAGCAGCCTCCGCGAGGGGAGCGGGAGTCGTTATGAGCAGTTCTTC	CASSLREGSGSRYEQFF
TRBD1	.	TRBV9	TRBJ2-1	TGTGCCAGCAGCCCGTGGGACAGGTCCTCCTACAATGAGCAGTTCTTC	CASSPWDRSSYNEQFF